The rows below give T cell receptor beta chains drawn from one sample of a study of T cell responses to AZD1222 COVID-19 vaccine. Generated by immunoSEQ multiplex PCR, the TCRdb table keeps only in-frame clones and is missing some. The sample has roughly 80,000 clones, under 95% seen once. Sample: peripheral blood, taken on day 0 of MenACWY control vaccination. Source of these receptors: an adult in good health. CDR3s include the opening cysteine and the closing phenylalanine or tryptophan. Fields, in order: clone size, D gene, J gene, V gene, CDR3 DNA, CDR3 protein. The D gene is left open where the match is weak. Rows give clone size only sometimes, using once, few, many, or a class for an expanded clone.

clone size: NA; D gene: TRBD1; J gene: TRBJ1-2; V gene: TRBV9; CDR3 DNA: TGTGCCAGCAGAAGACCGGGACAGGCGCGCTCTAACTATGGCTACACCTTC; CDR3 protein: CASRRPGQARSNYGYTF
clone size: NA; D gene: NA; J gene: TRBJ2-5; V gene: TRBV5-3; CDR3 DNA: TGTGCCAGAAGCTTGGTAGCGCCCTGTCTGGCCCAGTACTTC; CDR3 protein: CARSLVAPCLAQYF
clone size: once; D gene: NA; J gene: TRBJ2-5; V gene: TRBV5-1; CDR3 DNA: TGCGCCAGCAGCTTGGGGGGCCTGGAGACCCAGTACTTC; CDR3 protein: CASSLGGLETQYF
clone size: NA; D gene: TRBD1; J gene: TRBJ1-6; V gene: TRBV5-8; CDR3 DNA: TGTGCCAGCAGCTTGTGGCAGGGGACAGTTTCACCCCTCCACTTT; CDR3 protein: CASSLWQGTVSPLHF
clone size: NA; D gene: NA; J gene: TRBJ2-1; V gene: TRBV7-9; CDR3 DNA: TGTGCCAGCAGCTCCCTGGGTCCTAGCCATGAGCAGTTCTTC; CDR3 protein: CASSSLGPSHEQFF
clone size: NA; D gene: NA; J gene: TRBJ1-5; V gene: TRBV7-9; CDR3 DNA: TGTGCCAGCAGCTCGGGACCGAACAATCAGCCCCAGCATTTT; CDR3 protein: CASSSGPNNQPQHF
clone size: NA; D gene: NA; J gene: TRBJ2-3; V gene: TRBV7-2; CDR3 DNA: TGTGCCAGCAGCGAACCCGGAAATAATGCGCAGTATTTT; CDR3 protein: CASSEPGNNAQYF
clone size: few; D gene: NA; J gene: TRBJ1-5; V gene: TRBV28; CDR3 DNA: TGTGCCAGCACCACAGGGTACCAGCCCCAGCATTTT; CDR3 protein: CASTTGYQPQHF
clone size: NA; D gene: NA; J gene: TRBJ1-6; V gene: TRBV28; CDR3 DNA: TGTGCCAGCAGGGGACCGACTAGCTCCTATAATTCACCCCTCCACTTT; CDR3 protein: CASRGPTSSYNSPLHF
clone size: NA; D gene: TRBD2; J gene: TRBJ2-1; V gene: TRBV14; CDR3 DNA: TGTGCCAGCAGCCGTCAACACTCGGGACTACTTTACAATGAGCAGTTCTTC; CDR3 protein: CASSRQHSGLLYNEQFF
clone size: NA; D gene: NA; J gene: TRBJ2-5; V gene: TRBV10-3; CDR3 DNA: TGTGCCATCAGAGACCCAGGGTCCGAAGAGACCCAGTACTTC; CDR3 protein: CAIRDPGSEETQYF
clone size: NA; D gene: NA; J gene: TRBJ2-1; V gene: TRBV6-6; CDR3 DNA: TGTGCCAGCAGTTACGCGGACAGCGGGAACAATGAGCAGTTCTTC; CDR3 protein: CASSYADSGNNEQFF
clone size: NA; D gene: NA; J gene: TRBJ1-4; V gene: TRBV18; CDR3 DNA: TGTGCCAGCTCAACTAACAGGGCAACTAATGAAAAACTGTTTTTT; CDR3 protein: CASSTNRATNEKLFF
clone size: NA; D gene: NA; J gene: TRBJ2-3; V gene: TRBV12-3/TRBV12-4; CDR3 DNA: TGTGCCAGCAGCCCTGTTCTAGGGGCGCAGTATTTT; CDR3 protein: CASSPVLGAQYF
clone size: NA; D gene: TRBD1; J gene: TRBJ2-1; V gene: TRBV6-1; CDR3 DNA: TGTGCCAGCAGTGAAGAGCGGGACAGGGCATACAATGAGCAGTTCTTC; CDR3 protein: CASSEERDRAYNEQFF
clone size: NA; D gene: NA; J gene: TRBJ1-5; V gene: TRBV28; CDR3 DNA: TGTGCCAGCAGTCCCAATTATCAGCCCCAGCATTTT; CDR3 protein: CASSPNYQPQHF
clone size: NA; D gene: NA; J gene: TRBJ2-7; V gene: TRBV7-2; CDR3 DNA: TGTGCCAGCAGCGAGAATCGAGGGGCTGAGGAGCAGTACTTC; CDR3 protein: CASSENRGAEEQYF
clone size: NA; D gene: TRBD1; J gene: TRBJ1-3; V gene: TRBV18; CDR3 DNA: TGTGCCAGCTCACCAGGGACAGCTGGAAACACCATATATTTT; CDR3 protein: CASSPGTAGNTIYF
clone size: NA; D gene: TRBD1; J gene: TRBJ1-5; V gene: TRBV19; CDR3 DNA: TGTGCCAGTGGCTCGGACAGGGATAATCAGCCCCAGCATTTT; CDR3 protein: CASGSDRDNQPQHF
clone size: once; D gene: TRBD1; J gene: TRBJ1-2; V gene: TRBV18; CDR3 DNA: TGTGCCAGCTCACCTGACAGGGGAACACTTCGTGGCTACACCTTC; CDR3 protein: CASSPDRGTLRGYTF
clone size: NA; D gene: NA; J gene: TRBJ1-2; V gene: TRBV5-4; CDR3 DNA: TGTACCAGCAGCTTGGAGGTCCAGGACCCCTATGGCTACACCTTC; CDR3 protein: CTSSLEVQDPYGYTF
clone size: NA; D gene: NA; J gene: TRBJ2-2; V gene: TRBV15; CDR3 DNA: TGTGCCACCAGCAGAGATCATGGTAGCGGGAACACCGGGGAGCTGTTTTTT; CDR3 protein: CATSRDHGSGNTGELFF
clone size: NA; D gene: NA; J gene: TRBJ2-1; V gene: TRBV27; CDR3 DNA: TGTGCCAGCAGTGCCCAGGACAATGAGCAGTTCTTC; CDR3 protein: CASSAQDNEQFF
clone size: NA; D gene: NA; J gene: TRBJ1-2; V gene: TRBV7-9; CDR3 DNA: TGTGCCAGCAGCTCCTCCTCAAACTATGGCTACACCTTC; CDR3 protein: CASSSSSNYGYTF
clone size: NA; D gene: NA; J gene: TRBJ2-7; V gene: TRBV28; CDR3 DNA: TGTGCCAGCAGTCTAGGAGGCTACGAGCAGTACTTC; CDR3 protein: CASSLGGYEQYF
clone size: NA; D gene: TRBD2; J gene: TRBJ2-1; V gene: TRBV14; CDR3 DNA: TGTGCCAGCAGCCCTAGCGGGAGTTATGAGCAGTTCTTC; CDR3 protein: CASSPSGSYEQFF
clone size: NA; D gene: NA; J gene: TRBJ2-5; V gene: TRBV6-2/TRBV6-3; CDR3 DNA: TGTGCCAGCAGTCCCGGGGGTAGCCAAGAGACCCAGTACTTC; CDR3 protein: CASSPGGSQETQYF
clone size: NA; D gene: NA; J gene: TRBJ1-1; V gene: TRBV3-1/TRBV3-2; CDR3 DNA: TGTGCCAGCAGCTCGGGACGGATGAACACTGAAGCTTTCTTT; CDR3 protein: CASSSGRMNTEAFF
clone size: NA; D gene: NA; J gene: TRBJ1-4; V gene: TRBV4-1; CDR3 DNA: TGCGCCAGCAGAACCGACCCGCAGACTAATGAAAAACTGTTTTTT; CDR3 protein: CASRTDPQTNEKLFF
clone size: NA; D gene: NA; J gene: TRBJ2-2; V gene: TRBV14; CDR3 DNA: TGTGCCAGCAGCACAGGGACGGCGCTATACACCGGGGAGCTGTTTTTT; CDR3 protein: CASSTGTALYTGELFF
clone size: NA; D gene: NA; J gene: TRBJ2-1; V gene: TRBV24-1; CDR3 DNA: TGTGCCACCAGGGACAGCCAGAATGAGCAGTTCTTC; CDR3 protein: CATRDSQNEQFF